Following are 10 T cell receptor beta chains from one sample sequenced in a study of cytomegalovirus exposure and HLA in healthy donors. PCR used 60 Vbeta primers and 13 Jbeta primers. Some clones are missing from TCRdb's copy, which holds only in-frame ones; the method was immunoSEQ multiplex PCR. There are about 89,000 clones in the sample; roughly 76% occur only once, and 1.1% to 1.5% lies in the top ten. The sequenced material came from PBMCs. These receptors originate from a male donor in good health and CMV-seronegative.

The genes are TRBV11-2 and TRBJ2-2; the D is unclear. The germline V and J ends were trimmed by 7 bases and 0 bases, with 9 bases remaining between them. The CDR3 contains 14 residues. CDR1 and CDR2 (germline): SGHAT, FQNNGV. CDR3 sequence (DNA): TGTGCCAGCAACTCATTCTCGAACACCGGGGAGCTGTTTTTT. The encoded protein is CASNSFSNTGELFF.

The chain carries TRBV5-1 and TRBJ1-1; 9 bases agree with TRBD1. The CDR3 spans 18 residues. Looked up from germline, CDR1 is SGHRS and CDR2 is YFSETQ. V shed 2 bases and J 6 bases; nucleotides not matched to a gene: 17. The CDR3 DNA follows: TGCGCCAGCAGCTTACGGACTGGGACAGGGCGGCTTCGGGCTGAAGCTTTCTTT. As protein: CASSLRTGTGRLRAEAFF.

This chain uses TRBV18 with TRBJ1-6; the match to TRBD1 covers 7 bases. With V trimmed by 6 bases and J by 7 bases, 6 bases remained unmatched. Germline V gene sequence: CDR1 KGHSH, CDR2 LQKENI. The CDR3 length is 14 residues. The CDR3 protein is CASSVGTANSPLHF. Here the CDR3 DNA reads TGTGCCAGCTCTGTCGGGACAGCAAATTCACCCCTCCACTTT.

The chain carries TRBV19 and TRBJ2-6; D might be TRBD2 (6 bases). Germline V gene lookup returns CDR1 LNHDA and CDR2 SQIVND (reference sequence). This CDR3 contains 15 residues. Trimming took 7 bases from V and 0 from J, leaving 10 bases between them. The CDR3: CASNSGGSGANVLTF. In DNA form, the CDR3 reads TGTGCCAGTAATTCCGGGGGCTCTGGGGCCAACGTCCTGACTTTC.

This clone has just one count. The V call is TRBV11-1, the J call TRBJ2-5, with D perhaps TRBD2 (6 bases). Germline V gene data show CDR1 as SGHAT and CDR2 as FQDESV (reference sequence). There are 15 residues in the CDR3. With 1 base removed from V and 1 base from J, the gap between germline ends came to 10 bases. The CDR3 region has the DNA TGTGCCAGCAGCTTAGGACTAGGCATCCAAGAGACCCAGTACTTC. The encoded protein is CASSLGLGIQETQYF. The full variable domain, in which reference TRBV11-1 and TRBJ2-5 provide the parts outside the CDR3, is EAEVAQSPRYKITEKSQAVAFWCDPISGHATLYWYRQILGQGPELLVQFQDESVVDDSQLPKDRFSAERLKGVDSTLKIQPAELGDSAMYLCASSLGLGIQETQYFGPGTRLLVL.

The chain joins TRBV27 to TRBJ1-2, with 7 nucleotides matching TRBD1. The CDR3 spans 17 residues. Germline V lookup: CDR1 MNHEY, CDR2 SMNVEV (reference sequence). Germline trimming cut 2 bases from V and 8 bases from J; bases unmatched to any gene: 17. CDR3 loop: CASSLRLGGAKGGGYTF. The CDR3 DNA sequence: TGTGCCAGCAGTTTACGTTTAGGGGGCGCGAAAGGAGGCGGCTACACCTTC.

The gene calls are TRBV6-6 and TRBJ2-7; 11 bases match TRBD2. V dropped 2 bases and J dropped 3; count of bases not matched to a gene: 6. Germline V gives CDR1 MNHNY, CDR2 SVGAGI (reference sequence). The CDR3 is 16 amino acids. CDR3 in amino acids: CASSYSPTSGGYEQYF. The CDR3 DNA follows: TGTGCCAGCAGTTACAGTCCCACTAGCGGGGGCTACGAGCAGTACTTC.

This clone was seen more than once but under ten times. This chain links TRBV7-2 with TRBJ2-7; 7 nucleotides match TRBD1. The germline V gene has CDR1 SGHTA and CDR2 FQGNSA. Unmatched junction bases numbered 3, after V lost 1 base and J lost 3 bases. The CDR3 sequence is 14 residues long. In DNA form, the CDR3 reads TGTGCCAGCAGCTTAGGACAGGGTGGCTACGAGCAGTACTTC. This codes for CASSLGQGGYEQYF.

V and J are TRBV6-5 and TRBJ1-2, with 9 positions matching TRBD1. CDR1 MNHEY and CDR2 SVGAGI come from the germline V gene. After removal of 6 bases from V and 8 bases from J, the junction contained 7 bases not matched to a gene. The CDR3 has 13 amino acids. The CDR3 region is CASSRTGVHGYTF. Here the CDR3 DNA reads TGTGCCAGCAGCCGGACAGGGGTTCACGGCTACACCTTC.

The chain joins TRBV5-5 to TRBJ1-6; unclear D gene. CDR3 size: 17 residues. Germline V gene sequence: CDR1 SGHKS, CDR2 YYEKEE (reference sequence). Trimming left V 1 base short and J 0 bases short, with 11 bases between. The CDR3 protein is CASSLRPQSSYNSPLHF. The CDR3 bases are TGTGCCAGCAGCTTGAGGCCACAGAGCTCCTATAATTCACCCCTCCACTTT. Variable domain in full (rest from reference TRBV5-5 and TRBJ1-6): DAGVTQSPTHLIKTRGQQVTLRCSPISGHKSVSWYQQVLGQGPQFIFQYYEKEERGRGNFPDRFSARQFPNYSSELNVNALLLGDSALYLCASSLRPQSSYNSPLHFGNGTRLTVT.